This TCR beta chain originates from a study of cytotoxic CD8 clonotypes in ibrutinib-treated CLL. Looking at the study overall: Included were 11 relapsed/refractory and about 14 treatment-naive patients, of whom approximately 17 were IGHV unmutated. Following a median roughly 13 months of treatment, with a range of 6 to 36, response samples were taken. Study-wide results and caveats: Patients had baseline clonality above age-matched healthy donors, and this clonality moved with circulating CD8+ T-cell counts.

A word on this clone: No antigen is known for it.

Clones were sequenced by immunoSEQ multiplex PCR, and TCRdb holds only the in-frame ones, with some missing. The sample records roughly 150,000 clones, about 88% being singletons. The V gene lost 4 bases and the J gene lost 5 bases, with 16 bases spanning the gap. This CDR3 is built from 14 residues. Looked up from germline, CDR1 is SGDLS and CDR2 is YYNGEE. Specimen: PBMCs, collected at disease progression, from a patient treated with ibrutinib. The sequence derives from a human donor with chronic lymphocytic leukemia. The rearrangement uses TRBV9 and TRBJ2-7, with D unclear. Here the CDR3 DNA reads TGTGCCAGCAGCCGTAAGGGTAGTCTCGACGAGCAGTACTTC. This translates into CASSRKGSLDEQYF.